The subject of this entry is one T cell receptor (beta chain). This specimen comes from a study of control samples from healthy donors and cancer patients. The method was immunoSEQ multiplex PCR; TCRdb's version includes in-frame clones alone and lacks a portion of them. The repertoire holds about 140,000 clones, with roughly 94% as singletons. Germline CDR1 MDHEN, CDR2 SYDVKM. The CDR3 is 13 residues long. Deletions cut 5 bases from V and 2 bases from J, with 8 bases between. This TCR derives from a man aged 40-49 years in good health. This rearrangement joins TRBV28 to TRBJ2-3, with D perhaps matching TRBD2 (6 bases). Sequenced material: blood. CDR3 bases: TGTGCCAGCAGTGGGGGGAACACAGATACGCAGTATTTT. Translated: CASSGGNTDTQYF.